One and the same sample provided the 32 T cell receptor beta chains below, sequenced in a study of CD8 T cells in ankylosing spondylitis. Study-level points and caveats: What appeared characteristic of ankylosing spondylitis blood was a TCR beta motif of eight or nine highly homologous variants.

TCRdb reprocessed the 5' RACE reads with MiXCR, giving one entry per CDR3 protein. This sample has under 450,000 distinct CDR3 sequences; approximately 17% occur once, and the top ten carry 1%. Their target antigens are unknown. The sample consisted of blood, either unsorted or a sorted T cell fraction (not recorded which). The receptors here all came from a male donor with ankylosing spondylitis.

The rearrangement uses TRBV12-3 or TRBV12-4 and TRBJ1-4; TRBD1 might be the D (5 bases). Trimming removed 1 base at V and 8 bases at J, with 8 bases between. The length of the CDR3 is 13 residues. The CDR3 spells CASSLGQIEKLFF. The CDR3 DNA follows: TGTGCCAGCAGTTTAGGACAGATCGAAAAACTGTTTTTT.

The V gene is TRBV18, the J gene TRBJ2-2; D not resolved. V lost 3 bases and J 3 bases, leaving 5 bases between the germline ends. The germline gives CDR1 KGHSH, CDR2 LQKENI. The CDR3 has 13 amino acids. The CDR3 region is CASSPPHTGELFF. The CDR3 DNA is TGTGCCAGCTCACCCCCCCACACCGGGGAGCTGTTTTTT. Full variable domain (remainder filled in from reference TRBV18 and TRBJ2-2): NAGVMQNPRHLVRRRGQEARLRCSPMKGHSHVYWYRQLPEEGLKFMVYLQKENIIDESGMPKERFSAEFPKEGPSILRIQQVVRGDSAAYFCASSPPHTGELFFGEGSRLTVL.

This clonotype was found many times. This sequence joins TRBV12-3 or TRBV12-4 and TRBJ2-3, with D perhaps TRBD1 or TRBD2 (6 bases each). Trimming shortened V by 9 bases and J by 6 bases, and 19 bases separated the two germline ends. This CDR3 comprises 14 residues. The CDR3 sequence is CASRTSRRGDTQYF. As DNA, the CDR3 is TGTGCCAGTCGAACTAGCCGGAGGGGGGATACGCAGTATTTT.

This clonotype showed up just a few times. The chain employs TRBV20-1 and TRBJ1-5; D is unclear. Germline CDR1 is DFQATT and CDR2 is SNEGSKA (reference sequence). There are 17 residues in the CDR3. V gave up 0 bases and J gave up 0 bases, with 15 bases separating them. CDR3 DNA sequence: TGCAGTGCTAGAGATCGGCTCCGAAGTCATAGCAATCAGCCCCAGCATTTT. It is translated as CSARDRLRSHSNQPQHF.

The CDR3 sequence: CASSKGGKETQYF. CDR3 bases: TGTGCCAGCAGCAAAGGGGGAAAAGAGACCCAGTACTTC. V usage is TRBV21-1 and J usage is TRBJ2-5. TRBV21-1 represents a pseudogene. The CDR3 runs 13 residues.

This clonotype came up a few times. This rearrangement joins TRBV7-9 to TRBJ1-6; possibly TRBD1 for D (5 bases). The CDR3 has 14 residues. CDR1 and CDR2 from the germline V gene are SEHNR and FQNEAQ (reference sequence). Trimming removed 5 bases from V and 7 bases from J, with 12 bases in between. CDR3 DNA: TGTGCCAGCAGCCCGGGACCGCCAAATTCACCCCTCCACTTT. Translating it yields CASSPGPPNSPLHF.

This chain connects TRBV11-2 to TRBJ1-1; tentatively, D is TRBD1 (6 bases). Germline V gene sequence: CDR1 SGHAT, CDR2 FQNNGV. The CDR3 is 13 residues long. Trimming took 5 bases from V and 7 from J, leaving 14 bases between them. CDR3 sequence: CASSPRDNVEAFF. As DNA, the CDR3 is TGTGCCAGCAGCCCTCGGGACAACGTTGAAGCTTTCTTT.

For this clonotype: The junction and the germline gene differ at one end; a read error may be behind it. This rearrangement joins TRBV6-1 to TRBJ2-1; the D gene could be TRBD1 or TRBD2 (6 bases each). The CDR3 contains 15 residues. Germline CDR1 reads MNHNS; CDR2 reads SASEGT. The CDR3 loop is CASSEGGSGHNEQFF. The CDR3 DNA follows: TGTGCCAGCAGCGAAGGGGGGTCGGGCCACAATGAGCAGTTCTTC.

This clonotype was detected only a few times. V usage is TRBV12-3 or TRBV12-4 and J usage is TRBJ2-3; D might be TRBD1 (6 bases). V was trimmed by 3 bases and J by 1 base, leaving 17 bases between them. There are 17 residues in the CDR3. For the CDR3, the DNA is TGTGCCAGCAGTTTGGGACGGGTCAACAGGGGCACAGATACGCAGTATTTT. Translating it yields CASSLGRVNRGTDTQYF.

V and J are TRBV28 and TRBJ2-4, with 9 bases fitting TRBD1. V dropped 6 bases and J dropped 0; count of bases not matched to a gene: 9. The CDR3 contains 17 residues. Germline V gene sequence: CDR1 MDHEN, CDR2 SYDVKM. CDR3 sequence reads: CASRKGQGILAKNIQYF. The CDR3 nucleotides read TGTGCCAGCAGAAAGGGACAGGGAATATTAGCCAAAAACATTCAGTACTTC.

This clonotype was seen only a few times. The chain links TRBV28 to TRBJ1-5; D is ambiguous. Germline V gene sequence: CDR1 MDHEN, CDR2 SYDVKM. The V end lost 1 base, the J end lost 9 bases, and 10 bases lay between the germline ends. This CDR3 spans 13 amino acids. CDR3 bases: TGTGCCAGCAGTTTATCAGGTTACCGGCCCCAGCATTTT. This translates into CASSLSGYRPQHF.

This chain joins TRBV29-1 and TRBJ2-5; a weak D match, TRBD2 (5 bases). This CDR3 has 11 amino acids. Germline CDR1 and CDR2: SQVTM and ANQGSEA. Trimming left V 7 bases short and J 5 bases short, with 11 bases between. CDR3 DNA: TGCAGCGCTGGAACGGGGGAGACCCAGTACTTC. As protein: CSAGTGETQYF.

This clonotype showed up just a few times. The V and J genes are TRBV7-9 and TRBJ2-3; D gene ambiguous. The CDR3 spans 15 residues. Per germline, CDR1 SEHNR and CDR2 FQNEAQ (reference sequence). V shed 3 bases and J shed 2 bases, with 12 bases lying between them. CDR3 residues: CASSFVGPPTDTQYF. The CDR3 DNA follows: TGTGCCAGCAGCTTCGTAGGGCCCCCCACAGATACGCAGTATTTT.

The J gene is TRBJ2-6, the V gene TRBV18; D is undetermined. The CDR3 extends over 11 amino acids. Germline assignment: CDR1 KGHSH and CDR2 LQKENI. The CDR3 DNA follows: TGTGCTACGTCCGGGGCCAACGTCCTGACTTTC. Protein product: CATSGANVLTF.

V gene TRBV9 combines with J gene TRBJ2-3; TRBD2 matches at 11 bases. Germline lookup yields CDR1 SGDLS and CDR2 YYNGEE. The CDR3 extends over 18 amino acids. Trimming removed 0 bases from V and 1 base from J; junction bases left unmatched: 7. For the CDR3, the DNA is TGTGCCAGCAGCGTAGAAACTAGCGGGGGATTCCGCACAGATACGCAGTATTTT. Its translation is CASSVETSGGFRTDTQYF.

This chain links TRBV27 with TRBJ2-1, with 13 bases matching TRBD2. The CDR3 loop spans 19 amino acids. Trimming cost V 5 bases and J 3 bases; bases outside gene matches: 13. The V gene's germline CDR1 is MNHEY and CDR2 SMNVEV (reference sequence). CDR3 DNA sequence: TGTGCCAGCAGTCCCGCCCAGACACTAGCGGGGGGGCACTACAATGAGCAGTTCTTC. Encoded protein: CASSPAQTLAGGHYNEQFF.

This clonotype was counted only a few times. The chain has TRBV10-3 and TRBJ2-1, with 7 positions matching TRBD2. Germline values: CDR1 ENHRY, CDR2 SYGVKD. CDR3 length: 13 amino acids. The junction had 8 bases not matched to a gene; V was cut back by 6 bases and J by 9 bases. The CDR3 is CAISVGLDGEQFF. As DNA, the CDR3 is TGTGCCATCAGCGTTGGACTAGATGGTGAGCAGTTCTTC.

This clonotype came up a few times. The chain uses TRBV5-5 and TRBJ2-7, with unresolved D. Germline V gene data show CDR1 as SGHKS and CDR2 as YYEKEE (reference sequence). With 0 bases removed from V and 3 bases from J, the gap between germline ends came to 16 bases. This CDR3 is 16 amino acids long. The CDR3 loop is CASSLATELGGYEQYF. Written as DNA, the CDR3 is TGTGCCAGCAGCTTGGCTACAGAACTGGGTGGCTACGAGCAGTACTTC.

This clonotype has ten or more counts. The chain is built from TRBV12-3 or TRBV12-4 and TRBJ2-2; 11 bases align to TRBD2. The CDR3 is made up of 16 amino acids. V was clipped by 6 bases and J by 1 base; unmatched bases: 4. The CDR3 region is CASRVTSGGNTGELFF. The DNA of the CDR3 is TGTGCCAGCAGAGTTACTAGCGGGGGGAACACCGGGGAGCTGTTTTTT.

The V gene is TRBV2, the J gene TRBJ2-5; 7 nucleotides agree with TRBD1. The V and J ends lost 4 bases and 5 bases, in that order; junction bases with no gene match: 13. The CDR3 totals 16 residues. Per the germline V gene, CDR1 is SNHLY and CDR2 is FYNNEI. CDR3 nucleotides: TGTGCCAGCAGTGCCGGGACAGAGGGTGTCATGGAGACCCAGTACTTC. The encoded protein is CASSAGTEGVMETQYF.

This chain connects TRBV5-1 to TRBJ2-4; D is ambiguous. The CDR3 runs 14 residues. V lost 4 bases and J 0 bases, leaving 8 bases between the germline ends. The germline V gene encodes CDR1 SGHRS and CDR2 YFSETQ. CDR3 bases: TGCGCCAGCAGCCTAACCCTAGCCAAAAACATTCAGTACTTC. Encoded protein: CASSLTLAKNIQYF.

This clonotype appeared many times. This rearrangement joins TRBV3-1 to TRBJ2-4; D gene uncertain. The germline V gene has CDR1 LGHDT and CDR2 YNNKEL (reference sequence). Trimming removed 1 base at V and 5 bases at J, with 3 bases between. The CDR3 length is 12 residues. The CDR3 protein is CASSQVQNIQYF. The CDR3 nucleotides read TGTGCCAGCAGCCAAGTTCAAAACATTCAGTACTTC.

This clonotype was detected ten times or more. The chain employs TRBV2 and TRBJ2-5; D gene uncertain. CDR1 and CDR2 from the germline V gene are SNHLY and FYNNEI. The CDR3 is made up of 11 amino acids. Trimming took 8 bases from V and 3 from J, leaving 7 bases between them. CDR3 loop: CASSREETQYF. The CDR3, as DNA: TGTGCCAGCTCACGGGAAGAGACCCAGTACTTC.

This chain connects TRBV20-1 to TRBJ2-1, with TRBD1 matching 7 bases. The CDR3 totals 15 residues. V lost 1 base to trimming and J lost 9 bases; unmatched junction nucleotides: 12. In germline, CDR1 is DFQATT, CDR2 SNEGSKA (reference sequence). The DNA for the CDR3 is TGCAGTGCTAGAGGGGTTGCAGGGGGTGACACTGAGCAGTTCTTC. This gives the protein CSARGVAGGDTEQFF.

This clonotype was recorded a few times. This sequence joins TRBV2 and TRBJ2-3; TRBD1 is a possible D gene (6 bases). Trimming removed 3 bases at V and 0 bases at J, with 10 bases between. The CDR3 length is 15 residues. The germline gives CDR1 SNHLY, CDR2 FYNNEI. The CDR3, as DNA: TGTGCCAGCAGTGACCAGGGGCAGAGCACAGATACGCAGTATTTT. This translates into CASSDQGQSTDTQYF.

This clonotype was detected only a few times. This chain uses TRBV12-3 or TRBV12-4 with TRBJ2-1; D is possibly TRBD1 or TRBD2 (5 bases each). V was cut by 6 bases and J by 9 bases, with 12 bases left in between. The CDR3 has 12 amino acids. The CDR3 nucleotides are TGTGCCAGCAGGCCCGAGGGGTTTGAGCAGTTCTTC. It encodes CASRPEGFEQFF.

This chain links TRBV3-1 with TRBJ2-4, with D perhaps matching TRBD2 (5 bases). The CDR3 has 13 amino acids. Germline values: CDR1 LGHDT, CDR2 YNNKEL (reference sequence). V was cut by 3 bases and J by 9 bases, with 12 bases left in between. The CDR3, as DNA: TGTGCCAGCAGCCAGGCGCTAGGAGGCATTCAGTACTTC. It is translated as CASSQALGGIQYF. The entire variable domain, with the rest obtained from reference TRBV3-1 and TRBJ2-4, is as follows: DTAVSQTPKYLVTQMGNDKSIKCEQNLGHDTMYWYKQDSKKFLKIMFSYNNKELIINETVPNRFSPKSPDKAHLNLHINSLELGDSAVYFCASSQALGGIQYFGAGTRLSVL.

This clonotype was detected a few times. The genes are TRBV12-3 or TRBV12-4 and TRBJ2-3, with 8 nucleotides matching TRBD1. V was clipped by 6 bases and J by 4 bases; unmatched bases: 6. There are 14 residues in the CDR3. CDR3 region: CASRKAGGADTQYF. The CDR3 DNA reads as TGTGCCAGCAGAAAAGCAGGGGGCGCAGATACGCAGTATTTT.

This clonotype was observed a few times. CDR3 in amino acids: CASSDPGETNEQFF. The CDR3 DNA is TGCGCCAGCAGCGATCCGGGGGAGACCAATGAGCAGTTCTTC. The rearrangement uses TRBV5-1 and TRBJ2-1, with a weak D call TRBD2 (6 bases). The V end was cut by 4 bases, the J end by 6 bases, with 14 bases between. The length of the CDR3 is 14 residues. The germline gives CDR1 SGHRS, CDR2 YFSETQ.

The chain has TRBV3-1 and TRBJ2-1, with 12 bases identical to TRBD2. V lost 6 bases and J lost 6; bases outside the gene matches: 6. CDR3 length: 15 amino acids. The germline gives CDR1 LGHDT, CDR2 YNNKEL (reference sequence). CDR3 nucleotide sequence: TGTGCCAGCAGTAGAGGGACTAGCGGGCTCAATGAGCAGTTCTTC. Translated: CASSRGTSGLNEQFF.

This chain joins TRBV10-2 and TRBJ2-7; D is ambiguous. The CDR3 sequence is 13 residues long. V dropped 2 bases and J dropped 4 bases, with 9 bases sitting between them. The germline gives CDR1 WSHSY, CDR2 SAAADI. The CDR3 DNA follows: TGCGCCAGCAGTGAGGCCCCGCAGTACGAGCAGTACTTC. Translated, it gives CASSEAPQYEQYF.

This clonotype was observed at least ten times. The rearrangement joins TRBV25-1 to TRBJ1-5, with D unclear. In germline, CDR1 is MGHDK, CDR2 SYGVNS. CDR3 length: 13 amino acids. V lost 4 bases and J lost 4, with 8 bases in between. The CDR3 region has the DNA TGTGCCAGCAGTGCGGGAGGGAATCAGCCCCAGCATTTT. Translation: CASSAGGNQPQHF.